The rows below give T cell receptor beta chains drawn from one sample of a study of T cell repertoires in cytomegalovirus infection. Each CDR3 protein gets one entry after TCRdb re-called the reads with MiXCR. The sample has about 530,000 distinct CDR3 sequences, around a quarter seen once. The material sequenced was PBMCs. The source of these receptors is a human donor in good health (CMV status not recorded). Some clones in this sample may be carry-over from other donors' samples. CDR3s include the opening cysteine and the closing phenylalanine or tryptophan. Fields, in order: V gene, clone size, J gene, D gene, CDR3 DNA, CDR3 protein. D genes are given only for firm matches. Some rows mark clone size as missing; the rest say once, few, many or name a class of expanded clone.

>TRBV6-2/TRBV6-3|-|TRBJ2-5|-
TGTGCCAGCAGTTACCCCGGAAAGTACCAAGAGACCCAGTACTTC
CASSYPGKYQETQYF
>TRBV7-2|-|TRBJ1-2|-
TGTGCCAGCAACCTGACAGGAGCTAACTATGGCTACACCTTC
CASNLTGANYGYTF
>TRBV4-3|-|TRBJ1-2|TRBD1
TGCGCCAGCAGCCAAGCCGGGACAGGGAGGGAGCACTATGGCTACACCTTC
CASSQAGTGREHYGYTF
>TRBV5-8|once|TRBJ1-4|-
TGTGCCAGCAGCTTGGGGACACAAAGTCTGCGTGAAAAACTGTTTTTT
CASSLGTQSLREKLFF
>TRBV19|many|TRBJ1-2|-
TGTGCCAGTAGCTCCTTGGACGCGCCCCGGGGTGGCTACACCTTC
CASSSLDAPRGGYTF
>TRBV6-1|few|TRBJ2-6|-
TGTGCCAGCAGTGGGGGTACCGGGACGGTCTCCTCTGGGGCCAACGTCCTGACTTTC
CASSGGTGTVSSGANVLTF
>TRBV7-9|-|TRBJ1-5|-
TGTGCCAGCAGCCCCCCGGGGGACCATCAGCCCCAGCATTTT
CASSPPGDHQPQHF
>TRBV6-2/TRBV6-3|-|TRBJ2-2|-
TGTGCCAGCAGTTACCTTCAAGGGGTCGGGGAGCTGTTTTTT
CASSYLQGVGELFF
>TRBV6-5|many|TRBJ2-7|TRBD2
TGTGCCAGCAGTTTCGGGGCTAGCGGGAGTGCCGAGCAGTACTTC
CASSFGASGSAEQYF
>TRBV14|few|TRBJ1-1|-
TGTGCCAGCAGCCAAGTGGGAGGAGAGAACACTGAAGCTTTCTTT
CASSQVGGENTEAFF
>TRBV20-1|-|TRBJ2-1|TRBD2
TGCAGTGCTAGAGATGCCCTTAGCGGGAGGGCCGACGATGAGCAGTTCTTC
CSARDALSGRADDEQFF
>TRBV6-2/TRBV6-3|-|TRBJ2-7|TRBD1
TGTGCCAGCAACGAACAGGGGGCGGACTCCTACGAGCAGTACTTC
CASNEQGADSYEQYF
>TRBV6-2/TRBV6-3|-|TRBJ2-4|TRBD1
TGTGCCAGCAGCCCCGGGCCGACAGGGGCTTTAGCCAAAAACATTCAGTACTTC
CASSPGPTGALAKNIQYF
>TRBV3-1|few|TRBJ1-3|-
TGTGCCAGCAGCCAAATGGGGGCCGGAAACACCATATATTTT
CASSQMGAGNTIYF
>TRBV7-2|many|TRBJ1-4|-
TGTGCCAGCAGCTTAAATCGGCAGGGAGAAAAACTGTTTTTT
CASSLNRQGEKLFF
>TRBV29-1|-|TRBJ2-7|TRBD2
TGCAGCGTTGGAGGTGCGGGAGCGTCCTACGAGCAGTACTTC
CSVGGAGASYEQYF
>TRBV6-1|few|TRBJ2-2|TRBD1
TGTGCCAGCAGTGCCACAGGGGCGGACACCGGGGAGCTGTTTTTT
CASSATGADTGELFF
>TRBV19|-|TRBJ2-5|-
TGTGCCAGTAGTCGCCTCTCTAGCGTAGAGACCCAGTACTTC
CASSRLSSVETQYF
>TRBV6-2/TRBV6-3|-|TRBJ1-1|-
TGTGCCAGCGGGCTAGGGGCCATGAACACTGAAGCTTTCTTT
CASGLGAMNTEAFF
>TRBV11-2|many|TRBJ2-7|-
TGTGCCAGCAGGTTCAGCGCAGGGTCCGAGCAGTACTTC
CASRFSAGSEQYF
>TRBV2|-|TRBJ2-2|TRBD1
TGTGCCAGCAGAACGAGGACAGGGCGATTGAACACCGGGGAGCTGTTTTTT
CASRTRTGRLNTGELFF
>TRBV11-3|few|TRBJ2-1|-
TGTGCCACCTCTCCCGGGACTCCCCCGGATGAGCAGTTCTTC
CATSPGTPPDEQFF
>TRBV9|-|TRBJ2-3|TRBD2
TGTGCCAGCAGCGAACTCCAGGGACTAGCGCGCACAGATACGCAGTATTTT
CASSELQGLARTDTQYF
>TRBV12-3/TRBV12-4|-|TRBJ1-4|-
TGTGCCAGCAGTTTCAGTATGGATGAAAAACTGTTTTTT
CASSFSMDEKLFF
>TRBV24-1|-|TRBJ1-1|-
TGTGCCACCAGGTCAAGGTCCGCGAACACTGAAGCTTTCTTT
CATRSRSANTEAFF
>TRBV28|-|TRBJ2-3|-
TGTGCCAGCAGTTTAACGCTAGTTACGGTGGCGCAGTATTTT
CASSLTLVTVAQYF
>TRBV28|many|TRBJ1-5|-
TGTGCCAGCAGGTGGGGGGCTAGCAATCAGCCCCAGCATTTT
CASRWGASNQPQHF
>TRBV19|many|TRBJ2-3|TRBD2
TGTGCCAGTAGTATCCCCGCCGGGACTAGCGGAGATACGCAGTATTTT
CASSIPAGTSGDTQYF
>TRBV5-6|many|TRBJ1-4|TRBD1
TGTGCCAGCAGCTTGGCCGGGACAGGGGTTGAAAAACTGTTTTTT
CASSLAGTGVEKLFF
>TRBV2|-|TRBJ2-2|TRBD1
TGTGCCAGCAGTGAATGGACAGGGACCGGGGAGCTGTTTTTT
CASSEWTGTGELFF
>TRBV10-3|few|TRBJ1-5|-
TGTGCCATCAGTGAATCAGGGAACAATCAGCCCCAGCATTTT
CAISESGNNQPQHF
>TRBV18|few|TRBJ2-1|TRBD2
TGTGCCAGCTCACCTCTTGGACTAGCGGGAGGCAGCAATGAGCAGTTCTTC
CASSPLGLAGGSNEQFF
>TRBV7-2|-|TRBJ2-3|TRBD2
TGTGCCACCACCGGGACTAGCGGCACAGATACGCAGTATTTT
CATTGTSGTDTQYF
>TRBV27|-|TRBJ1-1|-
TGTGCCAGCAGTACCGAAACAAAGGGGTTCGACACTGAAGCTTTCTTT
CASSTETKGFDTEAFF
>TRBV12-3/TRBV12-4|few|TRBJ2-7|TRBD2
TGTGCCAGCAGACTAGCGGGAGGAATTTCCTACGAGCAGTACTTC
CASRLAGGISYEQYF